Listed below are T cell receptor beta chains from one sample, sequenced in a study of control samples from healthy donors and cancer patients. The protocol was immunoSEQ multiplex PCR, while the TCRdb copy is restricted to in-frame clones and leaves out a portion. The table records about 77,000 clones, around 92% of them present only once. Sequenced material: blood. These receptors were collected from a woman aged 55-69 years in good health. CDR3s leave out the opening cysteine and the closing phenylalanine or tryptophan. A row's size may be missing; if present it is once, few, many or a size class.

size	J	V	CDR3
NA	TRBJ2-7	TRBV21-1	ASSFHAGTAYYEQY
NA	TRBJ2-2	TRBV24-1	ATSDLGRDTGELF
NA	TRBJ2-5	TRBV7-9	ASSSWGGAEETQY
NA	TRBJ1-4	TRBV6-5	ASSYSMGEGEKLF
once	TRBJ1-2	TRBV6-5	ASSYGVQSYYGYT
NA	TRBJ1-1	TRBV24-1	ATRGQGNTEAF
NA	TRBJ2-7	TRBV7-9	ASSLGTRGSIYEQY
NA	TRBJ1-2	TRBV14	ASSRTDGYT
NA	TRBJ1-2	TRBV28	ASSLGTGGTGYT
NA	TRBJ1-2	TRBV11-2	ASSRPAGTDYGYT
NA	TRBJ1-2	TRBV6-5	ASSTLAGEMRGYT
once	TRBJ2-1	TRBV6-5	ASSYSLARSYNEQF
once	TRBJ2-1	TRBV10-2	ASSVQGRYNEQF
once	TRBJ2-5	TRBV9	ASSPRGETQY
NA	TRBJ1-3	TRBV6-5	ASRQDFAGNTIY
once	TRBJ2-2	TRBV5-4	ASSSHTGQFNTGELF
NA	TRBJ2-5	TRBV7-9	ASSSGRLRDWVEETQY
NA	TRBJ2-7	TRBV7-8	ASSRTGSGFNYEQY
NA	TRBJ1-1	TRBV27	ASSSRGGTMTEAF
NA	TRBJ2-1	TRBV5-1	ASSSYRAGTSGSSYNEQF
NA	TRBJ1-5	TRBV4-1	ASSQQVRLSNQPQH
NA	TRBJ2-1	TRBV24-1	ATSRGDRYNEQF